These T cell receptor beta chains were read from a single sample in a study of CD8 T cells in Susac syndrome. Via MiXCR, TCRdb re-called the immunoSEQ multiplex PCR reads, giving one row per CDR3 protein. This table holds a few hundred thousand distinct CDR3 sequences, about 90% found once. The source material was CD4+ T cells from PBMCs. The source is a human donor with multiple sclerosis. The CDR3 runs from the conserved cysteine through the conserved F or W. The order of the fields is J gene, V gene, D gene, clone size, CDR3 DNA, CDR3 protein. A D gene is named only where the DNA matches it firmly. The size of a clone is reported for some rows only, either as once, few or many, or as a class for expanded clones.

j_gene: TRBJ1-2; v_gene: TRBV29-1; d_gene: -; abundance: -; CDR3nt: TGCAGCGCACAAAAGGACGAGACTAACTATGGCTACACCTTC; CDR3aa: CSAQKDETNYGYTF
j_gene: TRBJ2-1; v_gene: TRBV30; d_gene: TRBD2; abundance: -; CDR3nt: TGTGCCTGGAGCGCCGGGGAGGGCTCCTACAATGAGCAGTTCTTC; CDR3aa: CAWSAGEGSYNEQFF
j_gene: TRBJ1-4; v_gene: TRBV2; d_gene: TRBD1; abundance: -; CDR3nt: TGTGCCAGCGGAGGGGGCGACTTTGCAACTAATGAAAAACTGTTTTTT; CDR3aa: CASGGGDFATNEKLFF
j_gene: TRBJ2-1; v_gene: TRBV6-2/TRBV6-3; d_gene: -; abundance: -; CDR3nt: TGTGCCAGCAGTTTACCAGGACCCCGATCCCTATACAATGAGCAGTTCTTC; CDR3aa: CASSLPGPRSLYNEQFF
j_gene: TRBJ1-4; v_gene: TRBV7-9; d_gene: -; abundance: -; CDR3nt: TGTGCCAGCAGCTTCGTAAGGGTGGGAGAAGAAAAACTGTTTTTT; CDR3aa: CASSFVRVGEEKLFF
j_gene: TRBJ2-5; v_gene: TRBV7-2; d_gene: -; abundance: -; CDR3nt: TGTGCCAGCAGCCGAGTGACAGGAAAAGAGACCCAGTACTTC; CDR3aa: CASSRVTGKETQYF
j_gene: TRBJ2-1; v_gene: TRBV7-9; d_gene: TRBD2; abundance: -; CDR3nt: TGTGCCAGCATTTCCGGGACTAGAGGGGCCAATGAGCAGTTCTTC; CDR3aa: CASISGTRGANEQFF
j_gene: TRBJ2-7; v_gene: TRBV20-1; d_gene: TRBD2; abundance: -; CDR3nt: TGCAGTGCCCCCGGGACTAGCGGACTACCAACCAGGGGCGAGCAGTACTTC; CDR3aa: CSAPGTSGLPTRGEQYF
j_gene: TRBJ1-2; v_gene: TRBV28; d_gene: -; abundance: -; CDR3nt: TGTGCCAGCAGCGGGGGCCCCGGGGATGGCTACACCTTC; CDR3aa: CASSGGPGDGYTF
j_gene: TRBJ2-7; v_gene: TRBV12-3/TRBV12-4; d_gene: TRBD2; abundance: -; CDR3nt: TGTGCCAGCAGTTTTTCGACTAGCACCGAGCAGTACTTC; CDR3aa: CASSFSTSTEQYF
j_gene: TRBJ1-5; v_gene: TRBV2; d_gene: -; abundance: -; CDR3nt: TGTGCCAGCAATACCGGCCAGGGCTCTTCTCAGCCCCAGCATTTT; CDR3aa: CASNTGQGSSQPQHF
j_gene: TRBJ2-3; v_gene: TRBV27; d_gene: -; abundance: -; CDR3nt: TGTGCCACGGGGGCAGTCGGACGCACAGATACGCAGTATTTT; CDR3aa: CATGAVGRTDTQYF
j_gene: TRBJ2-2; v_gene: TRBV19; d_gene: TRBD2; abundance: -; CDR3nt: TGTGCCAGTACACGTGAGCCGGGACTAGCGGGAGGGCCGAGAACCGGGGAGCTGTTTTTT; CDR3aa: CASTREPGLAGGPRTGELFF
j_gene: TRBJ2-7; v_gene: TRBV4-1; d_gene: TRBD1; abundance: -; CDR3nt: TGCGCCAGCAGCCAAGGCGCCGGGCAGGGGGCTATTGGCGAGCAGTACTTC; CDR3aa: CASSQGAGQGAIGEQYF
j_gene: TRBJ1-2; v_gene: TRBV13; d_gene: -; abundance: -; CDR3nt: TGTGCCAGCAGCTTAGGTCTACTGAACTATGGCTACACCTTC; CDR3aa: CASSLGLLNYGYTF
j_gene: TRBJ2-5; v_gene: TRBV24-1; d_gene: -; abundance: -; CDR3nt: TGTGCCACCGCCGGGGCCCCGTACCAAGAGACCCAGTACTTC; CDR3aa: CATAGAPYQETQYF
j_gene: TRBJ1-6; v_gene: TRBV28; d_gene: -; abundance: -; CDR3nt: TGTGCCAGCAGTTCGGGCTTACAGGGTAATTCACCCCTCCACTTT; CDR3aa: CASSSGLQGNSPLHF
j_gene: TRBJ2-2; v_gene: TRBV29-1; d_gene: -; abundance: -; CDR3nt: TGCAGCGTTAGCGGAACCGGGGAGCTGTTTTTT; CDR3aa: CSVSGTGELFF
j_gene: TRBJ1-1; v_gene: TRBV3-1; d_gene: -; abundance: -; CDR3nt: TGTGCCAGCAGCCAGATGTATACGAACACTGAAGCTTTCTTT; CDR3aa: CASSQMYTNTEAFF
j_gene: TRBJ2-3; v_gene: TRBV7-9; d_gene: TRBD1; abundance: once; CDR3nt: TGTGCCACGTCGGGACAGGGTAAAGATACGCAGTATTTT; CDR3aa: CATSGQGKDTQYF
j_gene: TRBJ2-3; v_gene: TRBV29-1; d_gene: -; abundance: -; CDR3nt: TGCAGCGTTGAAGACGGGCAGGGCAGGGGAGGGCCAGATACGCAGTATTTT; CDR3aa: CSVEDGQGRGGPDTQYF
j_gene: TRBJ1-5; v_gene: TRBV7-2; d_gene: -; abundance: -; CDR3nt: TGTGCCAGCAGCTTAGTATCAGGGGACGGTCAGCCCCAGCATTTT; CDR3aa: CASSLVSGDGQPQHF
j_gene: TRBJ1-1; v_gene: TRBV6-4; d_gene: -; abundance: -; CDR3nt: TGTGCCAGCAGTGCGGTCGGGGGAGACACTGAAGCTTTCTTT; CDR3aa: CASSAVGGDTEAFF
j_gene: TRBJ2-7; v_gene: TRBV5-4; d_gene: TRBD2; abundance: -; CDR3nt: TGTGCCAGCAGCGTGGACTTGGGGACTAGCTACGAGCAGTACTTC; CDR3aa: CASSVDLGTSYEQYF
j_gene: TRBJ1-5; v_gene: TRBV3-1; d_gene: TRBD1; abundance: -; CDR3nt: TGTGCCAGCAGCCAAGGGACAGGGGAGGGTCAGCCCCAGCATTTT; CDR3aa: CASSQGTGEGQPQHF
j_gene: TRBJ2-7; v_gene: TRBV5-6; d_gene: -; abundance: -; CDR3nt: TGTGCCAGCAGCTTGATAGGGGACTCCGGACTCTACGAGCAGTACTTC; CDR3aa: CASSLIGDSGLYEQYF
j_gene: TRBJ1-1; v_gene: TRBV6-1; d_gene: -; abundance: -; CDR3nt: TGTGCCACCCAGAGGGGGACACACCGAACTAACACTGAAGCTTTCTTT; CDR3aa: CATQRGTHRTNTEAFF
j_gene: TRBJ2-2; v_gene: TRBV5-1; d_gene: -; abundance: -; CDR3nt: TGCGCCAGCAGCTTGGTTGCCTCCTTTCCGAACACCGGGGAGCTGTTTTTT; CDR3aa: CASSLVASFPNTGELFF
j_gene: TRBJ1-1; v_gene: TRBV12-3/TRBV12-4; d_gene: -; abundance: -; CDR3nt: TGTGCCAGCAGTCCCCGAGGGCAGCTTAACACTGAAGCTTTCTTT; CDR3aa: CASSPRGQLNTEAFF
j_gene: TRBJ2-1; v_gene: TRBV4-1; d_gene: -; abundance: once; CDR3nt: TGCGCCAGCAGCCAGGAGGGAACTAGGGATGAGCAGTTCTTC; CDR3aa: CASSQEGTRDEQFF
j_gene: TRBJ2-1; v_gene: TRBV7-2; d_gene: TRBD2; abundance: -; CDR3nt: TGTGCCAGCAGCTCAGGACTAGTGGTGGATGAGCAGTTCTTC; CDR3aa: CASSSGLVVDEQFF
j_gene: TRBJ2-4; v_gene: TRBV7-6; d_gene: -; abundance: -; CDR3nt: TGTGCCAGCAGCTTACACGGTGGTATTCAGTACTTC; CDR3aa: CASSLHGGIQYF
j_gene: TRBJ2-3; v_gene: TRBV7-9; d_gene: TRBD1; abundance: -; CDR3nt: TGTGCCAGCAGCTTAGCACGGGGACAGGGAGATACGCAGTATTTT; CDR3aa: CASSLARGQGDTQYF
j_gene: TRBJ1-2; v_gene: TRBV29-1; d_gene: -; abundance: -; CDR3nt: TGCAGCGTTGGGGTTTATGGCTACACCTTC; CDR3aa: CSVGVYGYTF
j_gene: TRBJ2-7; v_gene: TRBV7-2; d_gene: -; abundance: -; CDR3nt: TGTGCCAGCAGCTTAAGCAGGGCCGGGGAGCAGTACTTC; CDR3aa: CASSLSRAGEQYF
j_gene: TRBJ1-1; v_gene: TRBV10-3; d_gene: TRBD1; abundance: -; CDR3nt: TGTGCCACGGGGGCCCGGGGACAGGGGAACACTGAAGCTTTCTTT; CDR3aa: CATGARGQGNTEAFF
j_gene: TRBJ1-2; v_gene: TRBV5-4; d_gene: -; abundance: -; CDR3nt: TGTGCCAGCAGCTTGGATCCGGCCTCGGGCACCTTC; CDR3aa: CASSLDPASGTF
j_gene: TRBJ1-1; v_gene: TRBV29-1; d_gene: TRBD1; abundance: -; CDR3nt: TGCAGCGTTGTGGGGGGCGAGGGGGCCTACACTGAAGCTTTCTTT; CDR3aa: CSVVGGEGAYTEAFF
j_gene: TRBJ2-1; v_gene: TRBV4-2; d_gene: TRBD1; abundance: -; CDR3nt: TGTGCCAGCAGCCAAGACTTGCGGCAGGGGGAGTTCTTC; CDR3aa: CASSQDLRQGEFF
j_gene: TRBJ2-7; v_gene: TRBV21-1; d_gene: -; abundance: -; CDR3nt: TGTGCCAGCAACAAACTCCGGGGATATGGGACCTACGAGCAGTACTTC; CDR3aa: CASNKLRGYGTYEQYF
j_gene: TRBJ2-3; v_gene: TRBV4-2; d_gene: -; abundance: -; CDR3nt: TGTGCCAGCAGCCAAGATTGGGACGGTAGCACAGATACGCAGTATTTT; CDR3aa: CASSQDWDGSTDTQYF
j_gene: TRBJ2-7; v_gene: TRBV12-3/TRBV12-4; d_gene: -; abundance: -; CDR3nt: TGTGCCAGCAGTTTAGACAGGACCACCTACGAGCAGTACTTC; CDR3aa: CASSLDRTTYEQYF
j_gene: TRBJ2-1; v_gene: TRBV2; d_gene: -; abundance: -; CDR3nt: TGTGCCAGCAGCGGGTTTGACATTCTCTACAATGAGCAGTTCTTC; CDR3aa: CASSGFDILYNEQFF
j_gene: TRBJ2-1; v_gene: TRBV20-1; d_gene: TRBD2; abundance: -; CDR3nt: TGCAGTGCTAGATTATCCGGGACTAGCGTAGGCAATGAGCAGTTCTTC; CDR3aa: CSARLSGTSVGNEQFF
j_gene: TRBJ2-7; v_gene: TRBV19; d_gene: TRBD1; abundance: -; CDR3nt: TGTGCCAGTAGTTCGCAGGGGGCGAACTACGAGCAGTACTTC; CDR3aa: CASSSQGANYEQYF
j_gene: TRBJ1-6; v_gene: TRBV2; d_gene: TRBD1; abundance: -; CDR3nt: TGTGCCTCTACGGGACAGGGAAATTCACCCCTCCACTTT; CDR3aa: CASTGQGNSPLHF
j_gene: TRBJ2-5; v_gene: TRBV29-1; d_gene: -; abundance: -; CDR3nt: TGCAGCGCACAAGGACCGACCAGAAGTTTGGAGACCCAGTACTTC; CDR3aa: CSAQGPTRSLETQYF
j_gene: TRBJ2-7; v_gene: TRBV7-2; d_gene: -; abundance: -; CDR3nt: TGTGCCAGCAGCTTACTGGTTCCCGAGCAGTACTTC; CDR3aa: CASSLLVPEQYF